Listed below are T cell receptor beta chains from one sample, sequenced in a study of identical twins. In TCRdb, the 5' RACE reads were re-called with MiXCR into one record per CDR3 protein. The table includes roughly 250,000 distinct CDR3 sequences, more than 13% detected once. The specimen sequenced was memory (CD45RO+) T cells sorted from blood. Source of these receptors: a woman aged 18-35 years in good health. The CDR3 runs from the conserved cysteine through the conserved F or W. A D gene is named only where the DNA matches it firmly. A row's size may be missing; if present it is once, few, many or a size class.

D gene,V gene,J gene,clone size,CDR3 DNA,CDR3 protein
-,TRBV20-1,TRBJ2-3,-,TGCAGTGCTCCTGTGGGTGGACCTAGCACAGATACGCAGTATTTT,CSAPVGGPSTDTQYF
-,TRBV9,TRBJ2-5,few,TGTGCCAGCAGCGTAGGAGGCGGGCCTCAGTACTTC,CASSVGGGPQYF
-,TRBV20-1,TRBJ1-1,many,TGCAGTGCTCGACGGTTGAACACTGAAGCTTTCTTT,CSARRLNTEAFF
-,TRBV2,TRBJ2-3,-,TGTGCCAGCAGAGACAGATCTAGCACAGATACGCAGTATTTT,CASRDRSSTDTQYF
-,TRBV5-1,TRBJ2-1,few,TGCGCCACAGCAGAAGGGGGGAGCTCCTACAATGAGCAGTTCTTC,CATAEGGSSYNEQFF
TRBD1,TRBV20-1,TRBJ1-2,few,TGCAGTGCTAGAGGTTCGGGACAGCACCGGAGTGGCTACACCTTC,CSARGSGQHRSGYTF
-,TRBV10-3,TRBJ1-3,-,TGTGCCATCAGTTTAAAACAGGCCTCCTCTGGAAACACCATATATTTT,CAISLKQASSGNTIYF
-,TRBV4-2,TRBJ2-3,-,TGTGCCAGCAAAGGGGACTCGGGCACAGATACGCAGTATTTT,CASKGDSGTDTQYF
-,TRBV30,TRBJ2-7,-,TGTGCCTGGAGTGGGATGGGTCGATCCTACGAGCAGTACTTC,CAWSGMGRSYEQYF
-,TRBV4-1,TRBJ2-1,-,TGCGCCAGCAGCCAAGTCAAGGTGGCAATCTACAATGAGCAGTTCTTC,CASSQVKVAIYNEQFF
-,TRBV4-3,TRBJ2-3,-,TGCGCCAGCAGCCAAGTTTTCGCCGGGAGTTTCGCAGATACGCAGTATTTT,CASSQVFAGSFADTQYF
TRBD2,TRBV20-1,TRBJ2-5,few,TGCAGCGCCCGACTAGCGGGAGTCGAGACCCAGTACTTC,CSARLAGVETQYF
TRBD2,TRBV2,TRBJ2-1,many,TGTGCCAGCAGTGAAGTCGGGGGGTTCAATGAGCAGTTCTTC,CASSEVGGFNEQFF
-,TRBV5-1,TRBJ1-2,few,TGCGCCAGCAGCCCTATCACCGGGACGGAGTATGGCTACACCTTC,CASSPITGTEYGYTF
TRBD1,TRBV20-1,TRBJ2-1,-,TGCAGTGCCACGGGGGACAGGGCACACCAGTTCTTC,CSATGDRAHQFF
TRBD1,TRBV30,TRBJ1-4,-,TGTGCCTGGAGTCCGGGGGACAGTAATGAAAAACTGTTTTTT,CAWSPGDSNEKLFF
TRBD2,TRBV28,TRBJ2-2,-,TGTGCCAGCACTTTGGGACTAGCGGGAGGGCCGGGAACCGGGGAGCTGTTTTTT,CASTLGLAGGPGTGELFF
TRBD1,TRBV5-1,TRBJ2-7,few,TGCGCCAGCAGCCCCGGGACAGGGGCGACCGAGCAGTACTTC,CASSPGTGATEQYF
-,TRBV18,TRBJ2-4,few,TGTGCCAGCTCAGGGGAAAACATTCAGTACTTC,CASSGENIQYF
TRBD1,TRBV11-2,TRBJ2-2,few,TGTGCCAGCAGCTCCATCTTTGACAGGGGTAAAAACACCGGGGAGCTGTTTTTT,CASSSIFDRGKNTGELFF
-,TRBV5-6,TRBJ2-2,-,TGTGCCAGTTTTCGGTGGACTACGGGAAGGAGGGAGCTGTTTTTT,CASFRWTTGRRELFF
-,TRBV6-5,TRBJ2-5,-,TGTGCCAGCAGTTACTCGAGGTACCAAGAGACCCAGTACTTC,CASSYSRYQETQYF
-,TRBV5-1,TRBJ1-3,many,TGCGCCAGCAGCTCGGGCTCTGGAAACACCATATATTTT,CASSSGSGNTIYF
TRBD1,TRBV11-2,TRBJ2-1,few,TGTGCCAGCAGCTCCCTGGGCAGGGGGCTTTACAATGAGCAGTTCTTC,CASSSLGRGLYNEQFF
-,TRBV18,TRBJ2-2,few,TGTGCCAGCTCACCCTATCGAATGGAGAACACCGGGGAGCTGTTTTTT,CASSPYRMENTGELFF
-,TRBV29-1,TRBJ1-1,many,TGCAGCGCTACGGTTACTGAAGCTTTCTTT,CSATVTEAFF
TRBD2,TRBV27,TRBJ2-1,many,TGTGCCAGCAGTTTGGTCACGGGGGGTAACAATGAGCAGTTCTTC,CASSLVTGGNNEQFF
TRBD1,TRBV4-1,TRBJ1-4,-,TGCGCCAGCAGCCAAGAGAATCACAGGGGGCGGCATCAACGCTCTAATGAAAAACTGTTTTTT,CASSQENHRGRHQRSNEKLFF
-,TRBV12-3/TRBV12-4,TRBJ1-5,-,TGTGCCAGCAGTTTAGACGTTTATAGCAATCAGCCCCAGCATTTT,CASSLDVYSNQPQHF
TRBD1,TRBV29-1,TRBJ2-5,many,TGCAGCGGGACAGGGGGCCAAGAGACCCAGTACTTC,CSGTGGQETQYF
TRBD2,TRBV4-2,TRBJ2-7,many,TGTGCCAGCAGCCAAGGGGGGGGGTCCTACGAGCAGTACTTC,CASSQGGGSYEQYF
-,TRBV10-3,TRBJ2-5,few,TGTGCCATCAATTCCCCGACGGACCAAGAGACCCAGTACTTC,CAINSPTDQETQYF